These 23 T cell receptor beta chains were sequenced from one sample in a study of shared clonotypes between healthy human individuals (dated by TCRdb to the early 2020s). The library was obtained by the immunoSEQ multiplex PCR assay. TCRdb's version of the immuneACCESS table is confined to in-frame rearrangements and falls short of the full clone set. An unresolved V gene accounts for under half of the shortfall where checked; the remainder is of unknown origin. The table for this sample lists some 690,000 clones; less than 95% of them were counted only once. The ten largest clones capture 34% of the sample. Sequenced sample: memory CD8+ T cells from PBMCs. The intended sense of this specimen's cell subset or site label: CD45RO+ cells pooled with CCR7-negative TemRA cells. The receptor set was obtained from a man aged 18-30 years in good health. Some clones in this sample may be carry-over from other donors' samples.

The chain is built from TRBV27 and TRBJ2-5, with TRBD2 matching over 9 bases. CDR3 length: 16 residues. The germline gives CDR1 MNHEY, CDR2 SMNVEV (reference sequence). J was trimmed by 4 bases and V by 1 base; bases with no gene match: 7. The CDR3 DNA sequence: TGTGCCAGCAGTTTATTGACTAGCGGTTTTGGAGAGACCCAGTACTTC. This sequence encodes CASSLLTSGFGETQYF.

The chain recombines TRBV11-1 with TRBJ2-3, with TRBD2 matching over 9 bases. The CDR3 is made up of 16 amino acids. The V and J ends lost 5 bases and 4 bases, in that order; junction bases with no gene match: 10. CDR1 and CDR2 (germline): SGHAT, FQDESV (reference sequence). CDR3 residues: CASSLPFVAGADTQYF. The CDR3 nucleotides are TGTGCCAGCAGCCTCCCCTTTGTAGCGGGAGCAGATACGCAGTATTTT.

This chain joins TRBV4-1 and TRBJ1-1, with D tentatively TRBD1 (6 bases). The germline V gene encodes CDR1 MGHRA and CDR2 YSYEKL. V was trimmed by 0 bases and J by 4 bases, leaving 9 bases between them. The CDR3 has 14 amino acids. The CDR3 DNA reads TGCGCCAGCAGCCAAGATTCGGGGGCCACTGAAGCTTTCTTT. It encodes CASSQDSGATEAFF.

About this clone: The sample carries other DNA sequences with the same CDR3. The gene calls are TRBV4-2 and TRBJ2-3; possibly TRBD2 for D (6 bases). Trimming stripped 4 bases from V and 3 bases from J, with 14 bases between. Looked up from germline, CDR1 is LGHNA and CDR2 is YNFKEQ. The CDR3 runs 15 residues. The CDR3 sequence: CASSPLAGSTDTQYF. CDR3 sequence (DNA): TGTGCCAGCAGCCCACTGGCGGGATCTACAGATACGCAGTATTTT.

The V and J genes are TRBV27 and TRBJ2-2; D ambiguous. The CDR3 loop spans 16 amino acids. Trimming removed 5 bases at V and 4 bases at J, with 17 bases between. Germline-derived CDR1 and CDR2 are MNHEY and SMNVEV (reference sequence). Here the CDR3 reads CASSPRLGLVTGELFF. CDR3 nucleotides: TGTGCCAGCAGTCCCCGGCTGGGGTTGGTCACCGGGGAGCTGTTTTTT.

The V gene is TRBV7-6, the J gene TRBJ2-7; D gene uncertain. The CDR3 extends over 12 amino acids. The germline gives CDR1 SGHVS, CDR2 FNYEAQ. V lost 2 bases, J lost 7 bases, and 9 bases lay in between. For the CDR3, the DNA is TGTGCCAGCAGCTTAAGTTTGACAGAGCAGTACTTC. Protein: CASSLSLTEQYF.

The V call is TRBV5-5, the J call TRBJ2-7, with D tentatively TRBD1 or TRBD2 (5 bases each). V was clipped by 6 bases and J by 3 bases, with 22 bases between them. The CDR3 contains 16 residues. In germline, CDR1 is SGHKS, CDR2 YYEKEE (reference sequence). The CDR3 region is CASIPRFGTAGYEQYF. In DNA form, the CDR3 reads TGTGCCAGCATCCCCCGGTTCGGGACCGCCGGCTACGAGCAGTACTTC.

V and J are TRBV7-9 and TRBJ2-7, with TRBD2 identical over 8 bases. V lost 6 bases and J lost 5; bases outside the gene matches: 15. The germline gives CDR1 SEHNR, CDR2 FQNEAQ (reference sequence). The CDR3 is 16 residues long. The CDR3 DNA reads TGTGCCAGCAGGACTGAAACAGCGGGAGTGAACAACGAGCAGTACTTC. Its translation is CASRTETAGVNNEQYF.

The chain uses TRBV9 and TRBJ1-1; 11 nucleotides agree with TRBD1. This CDR3 is 16 amino acids long. Per the germline V gene, CDR1 is SGDLS and CDR2 is YYNGEE. V lost 3 bases, J lost 1 base, and 5 bases stayed unmatched. The CDR3 here is CASSADRGRGNTEAFF. The CDR3 region has the DNA TGTGCCAGCAGCGCGGACAGGGGGCGAGGGAACACTGAAGCTTTCTTT.

This chain connects TRBV28 to TRBJ2-5; no reliable D call. Germline values: CDR1 MDHEN, CDR2 SYDVKM. CDR3 length: 14 residues. V lost 4 bases to trimming and J lost 5 bases, with 14 bases between them. For the CDR3, the DNA is TGTGCCAGCAGTTCACACCGAGATGGGGAGACCCAGTACTTC. This translates into CASSSHRDGETQYF.

The V call is TRBV19, the J call TRBJ2-2, with 9 bases fitting TRBD1. After removal of 0 bases from V and 1 base from J, the junction contained 3 bases not matched to a gene. Germline CDR1 is LNHDA and CDR2 is SQIVND (reference sequence). This CDR3 comprises 17 residues. The CDR3: CASSIDAGQGNTGELFF. The CDR3 nucleotides read TGTGCCAGTAGTATAGATGCGGGACAGGGGAACACCGGGGAGCTGTTTTTT.

CDR3 coding DNA: TGCAGCGTTGTAAGACTAGCGGACCTTACCGGGGAGCTGTTTTTT. This sequence encodes CSVVRLADLTGELFF. The chain has TRBV29-1 and TRBJ2-2, with 9 bases that match TRBD2. The CDR3 totals 15 residues. Germline CDR1 is SQVTM and CDR2 is ANQGSEA. The trim removed 4 bases at V and 5 bases at J, leaving 8 bases unmatched.

V and J are TRBV19 and TRBJ2-2; D unclear. The ends were cut back, 4 bases at V and 4 bases at J, with 10 bases in the middle. Germline V gene data show CDR1 as LNHDA and CDR2 as SQIVND (reference sequence). This CDR3 has 14 amino acids. This CDR3 is CASSTFKTTGELFF. The CDR3 bases are TGTGCCAGTAGTACCTTTAAGACCACCGGGGAGCTGTTTTTT.

V gene TRBV27 combines with J gene TRBJ2-3; TRBD1 agrees at 9 bases. Per germline, CDR1 MNHEY and CDR2 SMNVEV (reference sequence). CDR3 length: 16 residues. With V trimmed by 7 bases and J by 1 base, 9 bases remained unmatched. The CDR3 spells CASKGQGQFGTDTQYF. The CDR3 DNA is TGTGCCAGCAAAGGACAGGGGCAATTTGGCACAGATACGCAGTATTTT.

The chain uses TRBV5-1 and TRBJ1-1, with D unresolved. CDR3 length: 14 amino acids. Germline CDR1 reads SGHRS; CDR2 reads YFSETQ. V gave up 4 bases and J gave up 1 base, with 11 bases separating them. The CDR3 nucleotides are TGCGCCAGCAGCCCCTGGGCGCAGAACACTGAAGCTTTCTTT. Translation: CASSPWAQNTEAFF.

The V call is TRBV28, the J call TRBJ2-7; tentative D call: TRBD1 (5 bases). V lost 4 bases and J 0 bases, leaving 13 bases between the germline ends. CDR1 is MDHEN, CDR2 SYDVKM, per germline. The CDR3 contains 15 residues. The DNA for the CDR3 is TGTGCCAGCAGTTGGGGCCAGGGAAGCTCCTACGAGCAGTACTTC. Protein: CASSWGQGSSYEQYF.

The chain uses TRBV4-2 and TRBJ1-5; no clear D. This CDR3 spans 15 amino acids. V lost 0 bases to trimming and J lost 3 bases, with 9 bases between them. CDR1 and CDR2 (germline): LGHNA, YNFKEQ. The CDR3 reads CASSQDPAANQPQHF. CDR3 bases: TGTGCCAGCAGCCAAGATCCGGCTGCCAATCAGCCCCAGCATTTT.

This clone was detected a few times. J is TRBJ1-3 and V is TRBV10-3, with TRBD1 matching over 8 bases. Trimming at V came to 2 bases and at J to 3 bases, leaving 3 bases not matched to a gene. The CDR3 has 15 residues. Germline CDR1 is ENHRY and CDR2 is SYGVKD. CDR3: CAISETGGLGNTIYF. The CDR3 DNA sequence: TGTGCCATCAGTGAGACAGGGGGACTTGGAAACACCATATATTTT.

The J gene is TRBJ2-3, the V gene TRBV28; the match to TRBD2 covers 7 bases. The CDR3 is 15 amino acids. CDR1 is MDHEN and CDR2 is SYDVKM in the germline V gene. V lost 8 bases and J lost 3; bases outside the gene matches: 11. The CDR3 region has the DNA TGTGCCAGCTCTGATGCGGGAGTTGGTACAGATACGCAGTATTTT. Its protein product is CASSDAGVGTDTQYF. The variable domain in full, completed from reference TRBV28 and TRBJ2-3, reads DVKVTQSSRYLVKRTGEKVFLECVQDMDHENMFWYRQDPGLGLRLIYFSYDVKMKEKGDIPEGYSVSREKKERFSLILESASTNQTSMYLCASSDAGVGTDTQYFGPGTRLTVL.

This sequence joins TRBV21-1 and TRBJ2-3. TRBV21-1 is designated a pseudogene. This CDR3 has 17 residues. CDR3 amino acids: CASSSKGGNGSTDTQYF. CDR3 sequence (DNA): TGTGCCAGCAGCTCTAAAGGGGGGAACGGGTCCACAGATACGCAGTATTTT.

V gene TRBV28 combines with J gene TRBJ2-1; 7 bases fit TRBD1. Unmatched junction bases numbered 9, after V lost 3 bases and J lost 7 bases. Germline V gene lookup returns CDR1 MDHEN and CDR2 SYDVKM. The CDR3 is 15 residues long. The CDR3 DNA reads TGTGCCAGCAGTTTCGGGGACAGATTGAGGAATGAGCAGTTCTTC. Amino acid sequence: CASSFGDRLRNEQFF. Full variable domain (rest looked up from reference TRBV28 and TRBJ2-1): DVKVTQSSRYLVKRTGEKVFLECVQDMDHENMFWYRQDPGLGLRLIYFSYDVKMKEKGDIPEGYSVSREKKERFSLILESASTNQTSMYLCASSFGDRLRNEQFFGPGTRLTVL.

The rearrangement uses TRBV28 and TRBJ1-1; D is unresolved. This CDR3 is built from 15 residues. CDR1 is MDHEN, CDR2 SYDVKM, per germline. V was pared by 5 bases and J by 2 bases, with 15 bases between. CDR3 nucleotides: TGTGCCAGCAGTCCCCACAGTGAGGGTAACACTGAAGCTTTCTTT. It is translated as CASSPHSEGNTEAFF.

This clone has more than one count but fewer than ten. V gene TRBV7-9 combines with J gene TRBJ2-7, with no clear D. This CDR3 spans 12 amino acids. The germline CDR1 and CDR2 sequences are SEHNR and FQNEAQ (reference sequence). V dropped 5 bases and J dropped 6 bases, with 11 bases sitting between them. Here the CDR3 DNA reads TGTGCCAGCAGCACCAATCTCTTCGAGCAGTACTTC. Protein sequence: CASSTNLFEQYF.